The present T cell receptor beta chain was sequenced within a study of post-analysis software for immune sequencing data. Study information: The disease courses spanned relapsing-remitting, secondary progressive and progressive-relapsing forms of multiple sclerosis.

Included in the TCR beta cDNA libraries were unique molecular identifiers. Some 500,000 cDNA molecules were obtained per 1 to 10 million input T cells. TCRdb analysed the PCR reads with MiXCR anew, one entry per CDR3 protein. The sample records under 650,000 distinct CDR3 sequences, 44% being singletons. This CDR3 has 16 residues. Germline CDR1 and CDR2: DFQATT and SNEGSKA (reference sequence). The junction had 7 bases not matched to a gene; V was cut back by 4 bases and J by 2 bases. Details on this clonotype: Its antigen is not identified.

Points from the study as a whole: Five TRBV segments (TRBV5-6, TRBV5-1 and TRBV20-1 among them) occurred more frequently in patients than in controls. In multiple sclerosis, normalized Chao1 diversity was significantly below that of controls. Those samples that were prepared in the same batch co-clustered strongly by F measure.

V is TRBV20-1 and J is TRBJ2-1, with TRBD2 identical over 11 bases. This receptor was obtained from a girl aged 5 to 17 with multiple sclerosis. Sequencing was performed on blood. This CDR3 is CSAKGLAGGTYNEQFF. The CDR3 DNA sequence: TGCAGTGCTAAGGGGCTAGCGGGGGGCACCTACAATGAGCAGTTCTTC.